The clone carrying this T cell receptor (beta chain) has more than one count but fewer than ten. Its antigen is still unknown. These data originate in a study of metastatic and nonmetastatic thyroid tumors. Turning to the study itself: Across peripheral blood and tumor or nodule tissue samples taken from malignant and benign thyroid patients, the repertoires were compared with one another.

Each patient came to thyroid surgery without any prior treatment (of any kind). This CDR3 is 15 amino acids long. The junction had 13 bases not matched to a gene; V was cut back by 3 bases and J by 10 bases. Germline V lookup: CDR1 SGDLS, CDR2 YYNGEE. General study points: TCR beta diversity was reportedly significantly higher in malignant thyroid tumors than benign nodules, in blood and tumor.

In the original workflow: For papillary thyroid cancer, a distant-metastasis classifier was constructed from CDR3 differences observed across clinicopathological groups. TCRdb called clones again from the PCR reads with MiXCR. For this entry, the V and J calls and clone size follow TCRdb and not the study's own pipeline. The table includes over 55,000 clones, 30% detected once. The TCR comes from a female donor with papillary thyroid cancer or a benign thyroid nodule (not recorded which). Some clones in this sample may be carry-over from other donors' samples. The source material was blood. The V call is TRBV9, the J call TRBJ2-1, with 7 bases aligning to TRBD2. CDR3 amino acids: CASSGAREGSLEQFF. The CDR3 DNA is TGTGCCAGCAGCGGTGCAAGGGAGGGATCTTTGGAGCAGTTCTTC.